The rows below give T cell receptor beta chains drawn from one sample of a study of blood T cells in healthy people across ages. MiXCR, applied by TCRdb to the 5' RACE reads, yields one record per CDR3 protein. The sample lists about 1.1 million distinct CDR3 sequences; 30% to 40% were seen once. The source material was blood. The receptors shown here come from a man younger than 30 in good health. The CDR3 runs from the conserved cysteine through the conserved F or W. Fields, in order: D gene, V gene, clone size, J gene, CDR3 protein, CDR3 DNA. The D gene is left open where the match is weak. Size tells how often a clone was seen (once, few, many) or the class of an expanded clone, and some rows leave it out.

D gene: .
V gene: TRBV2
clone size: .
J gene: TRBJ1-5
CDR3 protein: CASTADSGSNQPQHF
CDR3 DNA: TGTGCCAGCACTGCCGACAGCGGGAGCAATCAGCCCCAGCATTTT

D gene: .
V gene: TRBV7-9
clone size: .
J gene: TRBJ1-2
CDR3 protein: CASNQGQGDYGYTF
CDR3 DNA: TGTGCCAGCAACCAAGGGCAGGGAGACTATGGCTACACCTTC

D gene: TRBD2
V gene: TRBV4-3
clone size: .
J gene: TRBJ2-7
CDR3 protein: CASSQDGLAGGTYEQYF
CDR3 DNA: TGCGCCAGCAGCCAAGATGGTCTAGCGGGCGGGACCTACGAGCAGTACTTC

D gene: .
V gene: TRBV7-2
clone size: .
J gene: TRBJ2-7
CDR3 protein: CASSLALARPYNEQYF
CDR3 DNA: TGTGCCAGCAGCTTAGCATTAGCGAGACCCTACAATGAGCAGTACTTC

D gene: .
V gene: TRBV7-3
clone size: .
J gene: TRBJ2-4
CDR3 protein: CASSPRPEPKNIQYF
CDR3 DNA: TGTGCCAGCAGCCCGCGACCGGAACCCAAAAACATTCAGTACTTC

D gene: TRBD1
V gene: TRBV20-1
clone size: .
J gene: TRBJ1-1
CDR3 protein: CSASGNRGGTEAFF
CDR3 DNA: TGCAGTGCTAGCGGCAACAGGGGAGGGACTGAAGCTTTCTTT

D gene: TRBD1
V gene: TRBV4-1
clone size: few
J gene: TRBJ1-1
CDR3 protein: CASSQLGQGGLNTEAFF
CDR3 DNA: TGCGCCAGCAGCCAACTAGGACAGGGGGGACTGAACACTGAAGCTTTCTTT

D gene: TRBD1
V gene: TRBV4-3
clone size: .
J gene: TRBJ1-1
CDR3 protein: CASSQDWTAGGVRAEAFF
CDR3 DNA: TGCGCCAGCAGCCAAGATTGGACGGCAGGGGGGGTTCGCGCTGAAGCTTTCTTT

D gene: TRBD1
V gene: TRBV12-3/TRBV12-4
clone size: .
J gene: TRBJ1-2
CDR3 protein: CVSSPTGGSGYGYTF
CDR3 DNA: TGTGTCAGCAGCCCGACAGGGGGATCGGGGTATGGCTACACCTTC

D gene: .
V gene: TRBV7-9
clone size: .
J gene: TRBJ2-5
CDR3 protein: CASSPGAGNEQYF
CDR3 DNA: TGTGCCAGCAGCCCAGGGGCGGGGAATGAGCAGTACTTC